These T cell receptor beta chains were read from a single sample in a study of CD8+ T cells in alopecia areata. Method: immunoSEQ multiplex PCR; TCRdb's copy keeps in-frame clones and lacks some. The data show 150,000 to 200,000 clones, around 71% seen once. The starting material was CD8+ T cells sorted from blood, obtained at week 0. Source of these receptors: a human donor with alopecia areata. Both conserved end residues are trimmed from each CDR3. Clone sizes are given selectively: once, few, many, or a class where the clone is expanded.

size,V,CDR3
few,TRBV6-5,ASSNQDWGYT
.,TRBV9,ASSVEDGAGTEAF
.,TRBV7-9,ASSSPGGTYNEQF
.,TRBV29-1,SAKTGSYEQY
.,TRBV11-3,ASSLGTGTEAF
few,TRBV30,AWSLSREAGELF
once,TRBV6-1,ASSTRGWQF
.,TRBV13,ASSTSSGTPPGCQY
.,TRBV4-1,ASSQDQGWETQY
few,TRBV27,ASSLFSGANVLT
.,TRBV6-5,ASSYSRVNQPQH
.,TRBV5-6,ASSLGSAYEQY
.,TRBV11-2,ASSTGGPSYNEQF
.,TRBV6-5,ASSYAGWETQY
.,TRBV2,ASTGLESYEQY
.,TRBV27,ASSPRDRPRDEQY
.,TRBV6-5,ASSPGYWEQY
few,TRBV7-8,ASSLLGGSYGYT
.,TRBV4-1,ASSGPGYNEQF
few,TRBV30,AWSVTVGQSYEQY
few,TRBV5-1,ASGPNRGGDYEQY
.,TRBV13,ASSSRTGRWGETQY
few,TRBV5-6,ASSLGTSGSDTQY
.,TRBV9,ASSVGSTPMSEKLF
.,TRBV27,ASSLSTGSRYEQY
once,TRBV29-1,SVEGPKVGPQH
few,TRBV4-1,ASSQTPDTQY
.,TRBV4-2,ASSQSPSQGQGIRGGYT
.,TRBV15,ATSLLAGSNEQF
once,TRBV27,ASSLLGVHEQF
.,TRBV6-5,ASSTIWGPYNEQF